This passage covers 32 T cell receptor beta chains from one sample sequenced in a study of cytomegalovirus exposure and HLA in healthy donors. With 60 Vbeta and 13 Jbeta primers, the PCR was carried out. TCRdb's table, derived via immunoSEQ multiplex PCR, lists solely in-frame clones and lacks some. Altogether about 130,000 clones are present, roughly 79% being singletons, with the ten largest covering about 0.7%. The sequenced sample consisted of PBMCs. The receptors were sampled from a man aged 18 to 35 in good health and CMV-seronegative.

This rearrangement joins TRBV7-2 to TRBJ1-2; unclear D gene. The V gene's germline CDR1 is SGHTA and CDR2 FQGNSA. The CDR3 contains 15 residues. V was pared by 5 bases and J by 2 bases, with 15 bases between. The CDR3 protein is CASSPVTKSNYGYTF. CDR3 nucleotides: TGTGCCAGCAGCCCGGTAACGAAAAGCAACTATGGCTACACCTTC.

Here the CDR3 DNA reads TGTGCCTGGATCCCCCGGACATCTTACGAGCAGTACTTC. As protein: CAWIPRTSYEQYF. The V call is TRBV30, the J call TRBJ2-7, with TRBD1 as a possible D gene (5 bases). Trimming left V 4 bases short and J 4 bases short, with 14 bases between. Germline loops: CDR1 GTSNPN, CDR2 SVGIG (reference sequence). The CDR3 consists of 13 residues.

Of note for this clone: Other DNA sequences of this sample code for an identical CDR3. This rearrangement joins TRBV30 to TRBJ1-6; D is undetermined. CDR1 GTSNPN and CDR2 SVGIG come from the germline V gene (reference sequence). Trimming stripped 5 bases from V and 8 bases from J, with 16 bases between. The CDR3 contains 14 residues. In nucleotides, the CDR3 is TGTGCCTGGCGAAAGCGGGCTGGGCATTCACCCCTCCACTTT. Translating it yields CAWRKRAGHSPLHF.

A remark on this clone: Germline and junction disagree at one end, which may indicate a read error. The V gene is TRBV2, the J gene TRBJ1-6; tentative D call: TRBD1 (6 bases). CDR1 and CDR2 (germline): SNHLY, FYNNEI. This CDR3 spans 11 amino acids. This CDR3 is CASSERDTPRF. The CDR3 DNA sequence: TGTGCCAGCAGTGAAAGGGACACCCCGCGCTTT.

Written as DNA, the CDR3 is TGTGCCAGCAGCGGGGGGCGGGCAGGGGCTTATGGCTACACCTTC. Amino acid sequence: CASSGGRAGAYGYTF. The rearrangement uses TRBV9 and TRBJ1-2; tentatively, D is TRBD1 (6 bases). Between the trimmed V and J ends, which lost 3 bases and 5 bases, there was a span of 17 bases. Germline V gene data show CDR1 as SGDLS and CDR2 as YYNGEE. This CDR3 contains 15 residues.

The CDR3 sequence: CASSTRTGASPLHF. DNA of the CDR3: TGTGCCAGCAGCACTCGGACAGGGGCCTCACCCCTCCACTTT. The chain recombines TRBV7-6 with TRBJ1-6; 9 nucleotides line up with TRBD1. CDR1 is SGHVS and CDR2 is FNYEAQ in the germline V gene. CDR3 length: 14 residues. V gave up 5 bases and J gave up 10 bases; unmatched junction bases: 6. Supplemented by reference TRBV7-6 and TRBJ1-6, the full variable domain reads GAGVSQSPRYKVTKRGQDVALRCDPISGHVSLYWYRQALGQGPEFLTYFNYEAQQDKSGLPNDRFSAERPEGSISTLTIQRTEQRDSAMYRCASSTRTGASPLHFGNGTRLTVT.

This clone was counted only a few times. The J gene is TRBJ1-1, the V gene TRBV30, with D maybe TRBD1 (6 bases). V was clipped by 5 bases and J by 1 base, with 11 bases between them. The CDR3 length is 13 residues. Per the germline V gene, CDR1 is GTSNPN and CDR2 is SVGIG (reference sequence). The CDR3 loop is CAWSIQGNTEAFF. The CDR3 DNA sequence: TGTGCCTGGTCTATACAGGGGAACACTGAAGCTTTCTTT.

DNA of the CDR3: TGCAGCGTCGTCGGGACAGGGGGTTACGAGCAGTACTTC. Translated, it gives CSVVGTGGYEQYF. The chain employs TRBV29-1 and TRBJ2-7, with TRBD1 matching over 11 bases. V dropped 6 bases and J dropped 4; count of bases not matched to a gene: 5. Germline loops: CDR1 SQVTM, CDR2 ANQGSEA. The CDR3 has 13 residues.

V is TRBV6-6 and J is TRBJ1-5; perhaps TRBD1 as D (5 bases). The germline V gene encodes CDR1 MNHNY and CDR2 SVGAGI (reference sequence). This CDR3 contains 15 residues. V lost 9 bases to trimming and J lost 3 bases, with 18 bases between them. Written as DNA, the CDR3 is TGTGCCAGGGGAAGGGGATCAGGGATCAATCAGCCCCAGCATTTT. Translation: CARGRGSGINQPQHF.

The V and J genes are TRBV5-4 and TRBJ2-5; TRBD1 matches at 8 bases. The J call may be in error: the DNA end matches TRBJ2-7 better. CDR1 is SGHNT, CDR2 YYREEE, per germline (reference sequence). This CDR3 is 18 amino acids long. The CDR3 spells CASSLGVAPDRVGVEQYF. DNA of the CDR3: TGTGCCAGCAGCTTGGGAGTTGCGCCGGACAGGGTTGGTGTCGAGCAGTACTTC.

The chain employs TRBV6-5 and TRBJ1-1, with a tentative D call TRBD1 (5 bases). Germline loops: CDR1 MNHEY, CDR2 SVGAGI. The CDR3 spans 15 residues. The ends were cut back, 0 bases at V and 1 base at J, with 9 bases in the middle. CDR3 protein: CASSYSGRGNTEAFF. CDR3 nucleotide sequence: TGTGCCAGCAGTTACTCGGGTAGGGGGAACACTGAAGCTTTCTTT.

V usage is TRBV15 and J usage is TRBJ1-4, with 7 bases fitting TRBD1. The ends lost 0 bases at V and 17 bases at J; junction bases unmatched: 12. CDR3 length: 14 amino acids. Germline loops: CDR1 LNHNV, CDR2 YYDKDF (reference sequence). This CDR3 reads CATSRDQSRTGTFF. The CDR3 DNA sequence: TGTGCCACCAGCAGAGATCAATCCCGGACAGGAACTTTTTTT.

The chain links TRBV5-1 to TRBJ2-7, with D possibly TRBD1 on 6 matching bases. Germline CDR1 is SGHRS and CDR2 is YFSETQ. This CDR3 spans 16 amino acids. The ends were cut back, 0 bases at V and 3 bases at J, with 16 bases in the middle. Here the CDR3 reads CASSLAGTHNIYEQYF. As DNA, the CDR3 is TGCGCCAGCAGCTTGGCCGGGACACACAACATCTACGAGCAGTACTTC.

The chain is built from TRBV29-1 and TRBJ2-3; no clear D. V shed 0 bases and J shed 10 bases, with 11 bases lying between them. Germline V gene sequence: CDR1 SQVTM, CDR2 ANQGSEA. The CDR3 is made up of 12 amino acids. CDR3 sequence: CSVEDHDRAQYF. Here the CDR3 DNA reads TGCAGCGTTGAAGATCATGATCGAGCGCAGTATTTT.

This clone was found a few times. The J gene is TRBJ2-2, the V gene TRBV30; perhaps TRBD2 as D (6 bases). Germline assignment: CDR1 GTSNPN and CDR2 SVGIG (reference sequence). With 2 bases removed from V and 1 base from J, the gap between germline ends came to 11 bases. This CDR3 has 15 residues. In DNA, the CDR3 is TGTGCCTGGAGTAACGGGGGACTGAACACCGGGGAGCTGTTTTTT. It specifies CAWSNGGLNTGELFF.

The genes are TRBV18 and TRBJ2-1, with 7 nucleotides matching TRBD2. Germline V CDR1 and CDR2: KGHSH, LQKENI. This CDR3 region has 14 residues. With 0 bases clipped from V and 7 bases from J, the junction kept 3 bases outside the gene matches. The CDR3 region is CASSPPGGLNEQFF. CDR3 nucleotide sequence: TGTGCCAGCTCACCACCGGGGGGACTAAATGAGCAGTTCTTC. Full variable domain (missing parts from reference TRBV18 and TRBJ2-1): NAGVMQNPRHLVRRRGQEARLRCSPMKGHSHVYWYRQLPEEGLKFMVYLQKENIIDESGMPKERFSAEFPKEGPSILRIQQVVRGDSAAYFCASSPPGGLNEQFFGPGTRLTVL.

The rearrangement uses TRBV18 and TRBJ1-3; 8 bases agree with TRBD1. Germline CDR1 reads KGHSH; CDR2 reads LQKENI. The CDR3 consists of 15 residues. V gave up 8 bases and J gave up 4 bases; unmatched junction bases: 10. CDR3 DNA: TGTGCCAGCACGACCGGACAGGGCTTCGGAAACACCATATATTTT. It yields the protein CASTTGQGFGNTIYF.

This chain joins TRBV19 and TRBJ1-4, with D tentatively TRBD1 (5 bases). CDR3 length: 16 residues. Germline V gives CDR1 LNHDA, CDR2 SQIVND (reference sequence). With 3 bases removed from V and 5 bases from J, the gap between germline ends came to 16 bases. DNA of the CDR3: TGTGCCAGTAGTATTAGTGGGGCGCAAGCCAATGAAAAACTGTTTTTT. This sequence encodes CASSISGAQANEKLFF.

This chain links TRBV30 with TRBJ2-7; 9 positions agree with TRBD2. The germline CDR1 and CDR2 sequences are GTSNPN and SVGIG (reference sequence). The junction had 0 bases not matched to a gene; V was cut back by 5 bases and J by 4 bases. This CDR3 comprises 11 residues. The CDR3 spells CAWGLAYEQYF. In nucleotides, the CDR3 is TGTGCCTGGGGACTAGCGTACGAGCAGTACTTC.

This chain links TRBV19 with TRBJ1-5; TRBD1 is a possible D gene (5 bases). The CDR3 has 13 residues. V was pared by 4 bases and J by 5 bases, with 9 bases between. CDR1 and CDR2 from the germline V gene are LNHDA and SQIVND (reference sequence). CDR3 in amino acids: CASSKGDYQPQHF. In DNA form, the CDR3 reads TGTGCCAGTAGTAAAGGGGATTATCAGCCCCAGCATTTT.

The rearrangement joins TRBV4-3 to TRBJ2-7, with TRBD2 matching 10 bases. The V segment lost 4 bases and the J segment 2 bases; nucleotides outside the gene matches: 8. Looked up from germline, CDR1 is LGHNA and CDR2 is YSLEER. The CDR3 totals 16 residues. The CDR3 DNA sequence: TGCGCCAGCAGCCCTGGAGCGGGGGGGCTACCCTACGAGCAGTACTTC. Protein: CASSPGAGGLPYEQYF.

The table lists this clone with a count of one. As DNA, the CDR3 is TGTGCCACCCTGGACAGTAGCAATCAGCCCCAGCATTTT. Translating it yields CATLDSSNQPQHF. The V gene is TRBV19, the J gene TRBJ1-5; weak D call: TRBD1 (6 bases). Per germline, CDR1 LNHDA and CDR2 SQIVND (reference sequence). CDR3 length: 13 residues. Deletions cut 10 bases from V and 0 bases from J, with 10 bases between.

The chain has TRBV19 and TRBJ2-5; 10 bases fit TRBD1. Trimming at V came to 4 bases and at J to 5 bases, leaving 10 bases not matched to a gene. Germline values: CDR1 LNHDA, CDR2 SQIVND (reference sequence). The CDR3 has 16 residues. The CDR3 DNA sequence: TGTGCCAGTAGTACCTGGCGACAGGGGGCAGGGGAGACCCAGTACTTC. Translated, it gives CASSTWRQGAGETQYF.

The CDR3 DNA reads as TGCAGCGCGGACAGGGGAGGGACTGAAGCTTTCTTT. Translating gives CSADRGGTEAFF. J is TRBJ1-1 and V is TRBV29-1; 9 bases are shared with TRBD1. CDR3 size: 12 residues. CDR1 and CDR2 (germline): SQVTM, ANQGSEA. V shed 7 bases and J 5 bases; nucleotides not matched to a gene: 5.

This clone was found once. Other DNA sequences of this sample code for an identical CDR3. This chain connects TRBV5-4 to TRBJ1-1, with 9 bases lining up with TRBD1. CDR1 is SGHNT, CDR2 YYREEE, per germline (reference sequence). The J segment lost 2 bases and the V segment lost 5 bases, leaving 10 bases of the junction unmatched. CDR3 length equals 16 residues. Written as DNA, the CDR3 is TGTGCCAGCAGTGTGGACAGGGGCGGCTTTAACACTGAAGCTTTCTTT. Translating it yields CASSVDRGGFNTEAFF.

This sequence joins TRBV6-1 and TRBJ1-5, with no clear D. The CDR3 extends over 17 amino acids. The germline gives CDR1 MNHNS, CDR2 SASEGT. V lost 0 bases to trimming and J lost 0 bases, with 12 bases between them. The CDR3 DNA is TGTGCCAGCAGTGAAGCGCTTGGCGGGTATAGCAATCAGCCCCAGCATTTT. This sequence encodes CASSEALGGYSNQPQHF.

This sequence joins TRBV19 and TRBJ1-1; D gene ambiguous. The CDR3 extends over 13 amino acids. Germline V CDR1 and CDR2: LNHDA, SQIVND (reference sequence). Deletions cut 5 bases from V and 3 bases from J, with 10 bases between. DNA for the CDR3: TGTGCCAGTAGTGTGGTCCTATACACTGAAGCTTTCTTT. It codes for CASSVVLYTEAFF. Supplemented by reference TRBV19 and TRBJ1-1, the full variable domain reads DGGITQSPKYLFRKEGQNVTLSCEQNLNHDAMYWYRQDPGQGLRLIYYSQIVNDFQKGDIAEGYSVSREKKESFPLTVTSAQKNPTAFYLCASSVVLYTEAFFGQGTRLTVV.

This clone occurred once. The chain combines TRBV9 with TRBJ1-4; 8 bases agree with TRBD1. V lost 3 bases, J lost 6 bases, and 7 bases stayed unmatched. The CDR3 is 15 amino acids. Germline V gene sequence: CDR1 SGDLS, CDR2 YYNGEE. The CDR3 DNA reads TGTGCCAGCAGCGCCGGACAGGGCGAGGATGAAAAACTGTTTTTT. Protein sequence: CASSAGQGEDEKLFF.

The genes are TRBV4-2 and TRBJ2-2; D might be TRBD2 (6 bases). The CDR3 runs 15 residues. Germline CDR1 and CDR2: LGHNA and YNFKEQ. Trimming pared 5 bases from V and 0 bases from J, leaving 10 bases between. CDR3 nucleotide sequence: TGTGCCAGCAGCGGGGCGGGGCCGAACACCGGGGAGCTGTTTTTT. Its translation is CASSGAGPNTGELFF.

The rearrangement links TRBV5-4 to TRBJ1-4; TRBD1 agrees at 10 bases. Germline V gene sequence: CDR1 SGHNT, CDR2 YYREEE (reference sequence). The CDR3 is 15 residues long. V gave up 4 bases and J gave up 5 bases; unmatched junction bases: 5. The CDR3 reads CASSLAGQGNEKLFF. The CDR3 DNA follows: TGTGCCAGCAGCCTTGCGGGACAGGGGAATGAAAAACTGTTTTTT.

The chain is built from TRBV6-5 and TRBJ1-1; D ambiguous. CDR3 length: 14 residues. Between the trimmed V and J ends, which lost 5 bases and 2 bases, there was a span of 12 bases. In germline, CDR1 is MNHEY, CDR2 SVGAGI. The CDR3 nucleotides read TGTGCCAGCAGTCCCACGCGTATCAACACTGAAGCTTTCTTT. Amino acids: CASSPTRINTEAFF.

The rearrangement links TRBV29-1 to TRBJ2-2; TRBD1 matches at 10 bases. With 5 bases clipped from V and 7 bases from J, the junction kept 4 bases outside the gene matches. The CDR3 sequence is 13 residues long. Germline V gene data show CDR1 as SQVTM and CDR2 as ANQGSEA. The CDR3 region is CSVRTGGNGELFF. CDR3 sequence (DNA): TGCAGCGTTCGGACAGGGGGAAACGGGGAGCTGTTTTTT.